The 5 T cell receptor beta chains listed next were all sequenced from one sample in a study of Ad26.COV2.S vaccination and SARS-CoV-2 variants. Generated by immunoSEQ multiplex PCR, the TCRdb table keeps only in-frame clones and is missing some. The sample has 200,000 to 300,000 clones; around 88% are singletons. The treatment is: some 19 received Ad26.COV2.S at low or high dose, single or two shots; 5 received placebo; per-sample allocation not given. At day 63 after the first vaccine or placebo injection, samples were drawn. Sequences were derived from peripheral blood, sampled in a trial of Ad26.COV2.S vaccine versus placebo. These receptor sequences come from a person aged 18-60 years who received the Ad26.COV2.S COVID-19 vaccine or a placebo.

The genes are TRBV25-1 and TRBJ2-1, with D perhaps TRBD2 (6 bases). The CDR3 runs to 12 residues. V was shortened by 6 bases and J by 10 bases, with 13 bases between the two germline ends. Germline V gene lookup returns CDR1 MGHDK and CDR2 SYGVNS. The CDR3 DNA reads as TGTGCCAGCAGGGAGGGGACGAACGAGCAGTTCTTC. This translates into CASREGTNEQFF.

The chain is built from TRBV21-1 and TRBJ2-6; the table's D call TRBD1 went unverified against the DNA. TRBV21-1 is given as a pseudogene. The CDR3 has 19 residues. The CDR3 coding sequence is TGTGCTAGCAAACTCAATCGAGGACAGGGCCGAGCTGGGGCCAACGTCCTGACTTTC. Translating gives CASKLNRGQGRAGANVLTF.

This rearrangement joins TRBV11-2 to TRBJ2-3, with D possibly matching TRBD1 (5 bases). Germline-derived CDR1 and CDR2 are SGHAT and FQNNGV. There are 16 residues in the CDR3. V lost 5 bases to trimming and J lost 1 base, with 16 bases between them. In DNA, the CDR3 is TGTGCCAGCAGCCGCAATGGGGCTGAACGCACAGATACGCAGTATTTT. The encoded protein is CASSRNGAERTDTQYF.

In this sample, this clone turned up a few times. The genes are TRBV12-3 or TRBV12-4 and TRBJ1-3; D unresolved. This CDR3 contains 13 residues. V dropped 8 bases and J dropped 2 bases, with 10 bases sitting between them. The CDR3 DNA follows: TGTGCCAGCTCTAAACCACCTGGAAACACCATATATTTT. It translates to CASSKPPGNTIYF.

The chain carries TRBV15 and TRBJ2-5, with D tentatively TRBD1 or TRBD2 (5 bases each). V was pared by 0 bases and J by 5 bases, with 10 bases between. CDR1 is LNHNV and CDR2 is YYDKDF in the germline V gene (reference sequence). The CDR3 runs to 14 residues. The CDR3 sequence is CATSRDLWGETQYF. The CDR3, as DNA: TGTGCCACCAGCAGAGATCTTTGGGGGGAGACCCAGTACTTC.